The 20 T cell receptor beta chains reported below all come from one sample, sequenced in a study of graft-versus-host responses after intestinal transplantation. Here immunoSEQ multiplex PCR was the method, and the copy in TCRdb shows in-frame clones only, minus some. This sample has about 80,000 clones, with over 80% found just once. The specimen was PBMCs, collected 98 days after intestinal transplantation. Every receptor here comes from a human patient who received an intestinal transplant, so some T cells may come from the graft donor.

The CDR3 here is CASSEAPLNYGYTF. The CDR3 DNA is TGTGCCAGCAGTGAAGCCCCCCTGAACTATGGCTACACCTTC. The chain couples TRBV25-1 to TRBJ1-2; no clear D gene. Trimming stripped 2 bases from V and 2 bases from J, with 9 bases between. CDR1 and CDR2 from the germline V gene are MGHDK and SYGVNS. The length of the CDR3 is 14 residues.

This clone was counted a single time. The chain has TRBV4-1 and TRBJ2-5, with D hard to call. Trimming took 0 bases from V and 5 from J, leaving 13 bases between them. CDR1 and CDR2 (germline): MGHRA, YSYEKL. This CDR3 spans 15 amino acids. The CDR3 DNA reads as TGCGCCAGCAGCCAAGATGGCGCCCAGCAGGAGACCCAGTACTTC. Its protein is CASSQDGAQQETQYF.

The chain's CDR3 is CASSYLAVWVNEQFF. In DNA form, the CDR3 reads TGTGCCAGCAGCTACCTAGCGGTGTGGGTCAATGAGCAGTTCTTC. The J gene is TRBJ2-1, the V gene TRBV7-9, with 7 bases matching TRBD2. V was clipped by 4 bases and J by 6 bases; unmatched bases: 9. Germline CDR1 is SEHNR and CDR2 is FQNEAQ (reference sequence). The CDR3 runs 15 residues. Full variable domain (outside the CDR3, taken from reference TRBV7-9 and TRBJ2-1): DTGVSQNPRHKITKRGQNVTFRCDPISEHNRLYWYRQTLGQGPEFLTYFQNEAQLEKSRLLSDRFSAERPKGSFSTLEIQRTEQGDSAMYLCASSYLAVWVNEQFFGPGTRLTVL.

The rearrangement joins TRBV5-4 to TRBJ2-3, with 10 bases identical to TRBD2. The germline gives CDR1 SGHNT, CDR2 YYREEE (reference sequence). The CDR3 length is 15 residues. J lost 1 base, V lost 4 bases, and 3 bases had no gene match. CDR3 nucleotide sequence: TGTGCCAGCAGCCCCGGGACTAGCGGCACAGATACGCAGTATTTT. Translated, it gives CASSPGTSGTDTQYF.

This rearrangement joins TRBV15 to TRBJ1-5; D is unclear. Germline-derived CDR1 and CDR2 are LNHNV and YYDKDF (reference sequence). This CDR3 contains 12 residues. The V gene lost 4 bases and the J gene lost 4 bases, with 5 bases spanning the gap. The CDR3 loop is CATSTDNQPQHF. Written as DNA, the CDR3 is TGTGCCACCAGCACTGATAATCAGCCCCAGCATTTT.

V and J are TRBV5-1 and TRBJ2-7; TRBD1 is a possible D gene (6 bases). This CDR3 is 14 amino acids long. Trimming removed 4 bases from V and 3 bases from J, with 14 bases in between. The V gene's germline CDR1 is SGHRS and CDR2 YFSETQ. The CDR3 nucleotides read TGCGCCAGCAGCACAGACAGGATATTCTACGAGCAGTACTTC. Protein product: CASSTDRIFYEQYF.

V is TRBV7-9 and J is TRBJ2-3, with 7 bases that match TRBD1. The ends lost 5 bases at V and 8 bases at J; junction bases unmatched: 16. This CDR3 contains 16 residues. Germline CDR1 reads SEHNR; CDR2 reads FQNEAQ (reference sequence). The CDR3 DNA reads TGTGCCAGCAGCCACCGCCGGGACAGCCACTTGGGTACGCAGTATTTT. It translates to CASSHRRDSHLGTQYF.

V is TRBV7-8 and J is TRBJ2-5; 11 nucleotides match TRBD2. The length of the CDR3 is 17 residues. Trimming removed 7 bases from V and 5 bases from J; junction bases left unmatched: 15. The germline CDR1 and CDR2 sequences are SGHVS and FQNEAQ. The CDR3 sequence is CASTPRTVAGGLETQYF. DNA of the CDR3: TGTGCCAGCACCCCCCGGACGGTAGCGGGGGGGCTGGAGACCCAGTACTTC. Complete variable domain (other parts from reference TRBV7-8 and TRBJ2-5): GAGVSQSPRYKVAKRGQDVALRCDPISGHVSLFWYQQALGQGPEFLTYFQNEAQLDKSGLPSDRFFAERPEGSVSTLKIQRTQQEDSAVYLCASTPRTVAGGLETQYFGPGTRLLVL.

The chain recombines TRBV2 with TRBJ2-1, with TRBD1 as a possible D gene (5 bases). V lost 4 bases, J lost 0 bases, and 7 bases lay in between. Germline CDR1 reads SNHLY; CDR2 reads FYNNEI. The CDR3 runs 14 residues. The CDR3 reads CASSGGSSYNEQFF. CDR3 nucleotides: TGTGCCAGCAGTGGGGGCAGCTCCTACAATGAGCAGTTCTTC. Combining the CDR3 with reference TRBV2 and TRBJ2-1 gives the whole variable domain EPEVTQTPSHQVTQMGQEVILRCVPISNHLYFYWYRQILGQKVEFLVSFYNNEISEKSEIFDDQFSVERPDGSNFTLKIRSTKLEDSAMYFCASSGGSSYNEQFFGPGTRLTVL.

The rearrangement links TRBV5-1 to TRBJ1-5; the D gene is possibly TRBD1 (5 bases). Trimming removed 0 bases from V and 3 bases from J, with 10 bases in between. The CDR3 length is 15 residues. In germline, CDR1 is SGHRS, CDR2 YFSETQ. The CDR3: CASSLAGAVNQPQHF. The CDR3 nucleotides read TGCGCCAGCAGCTTGGCCGGGGCGGTCAATCAGCCCCAGCATTTT.

This chain connects TRBV9 to TRBJ1-1; D might be TRBD1 (5 bases). Looked up from germline, CDR1 is SGDLS and CDR2 is YYNGEE. The V gene lost 4 bases and the J gene lost 5 bases, with 18 bases spanning the gap. This CDR3 contains 15 residues. CDR3 in DNA: TGTGCCAGCAGCCCAGCGCCGGGGGGGGATACTGAAGCTTTCTTT. It is translated as CASSPAPGGDTEAFF.

The rearrangement uses TRBV19 and TRBJ1-6; 7 bases are a match to TRBD1. Germline V CDR1 and CDR2: LNHDA, SQIVND (reference sequence). CDR3 length equals 12 residues. Unmatched junction bases numbered 4, after V lost 4 bases and J lost 13 bases. CDR3 bases: TGTGCCAGTAGTAGACAGGGTGGGCCCCTCCACTTT. This translates into CASSRQGGPLHF. The full variable domain, completed using reference TRBV19 and TRBJ1-6, is DGGITQSPKYLFRKEGQNVTLSCEQNLNHDAMYWYRQDPGQGLRLIYYSQIVNDFQKGDIAEGYSVSREKKESFPLTVTSAQKNPTAFYLCASSRQGGPLHFGNGTRLTVT.

The V and J genes are TRBV6-5 and TRBJ2-3; 8 nucleotides align to TRBD1. In germline, CDR1 is MNHEY, CDR2 SVGAGI. V shed 6 bases, J shed 3 bases, and the junction held 5 bases outside the gene matches. The CDR3 sequence is 14 residues long. Written as DNA, the CDR3 is TGTGCCAGCAGCTCGACAGGGGTAACAGATACGCAGTATTTT. Its protein product is CASSSTGVTDTQYF.

This sequence joins TRBV5-4 and TRBJ2-7, with D possibly TRBD2 on 6 matching bases. V was shortened by 3 bases and J by 7 bases, with 17 bases between the two germline ends. The CDR3 loop spans 14 amino acids. Looked up from germline, CDR1 is SGHNT and CDR2 is YYREEE (reference sequence). The CDR3 region has the DNA TGTGCCAGCAGCTCGAGGCTGGACTACAAGGAGCAGTACTTC. It specifies CASSSRLDYKEQYF. The whole variable domain, filled in from reference TRBV5-4 and TRBJ2-7, reads ETGVTQSPTHLIKTRGQQVTLRCSSQSGHNTVSWYQQALGQGPQFIFQYYREEENGRGNFPPRFSGLQFPNYSSELNVNALELDDSALYLCASSSRLDYKEQYFGPGTRLTVT.

The chain joins TRBV5-6 to TRBJ2-2; TRBD1 is a possible D gene (6 bases). V was pared by 5 bases and J by 7 bases, with 18 bases between. CDR3 length: 15 residues. The germline V gene has CDR1 SGHDT and CDR2 YYEEEE. The CDR3 spells CASRLLNRESGELFF. The CDR3 bases are TGTGCCAGCAGGTTACTGAACAGGGAGAGCGGGGAGCTGTTTTTT.

The V gene is TRBV27, the J gene TRBJ2-1, with 11 bases fitting TRBD2. Germline lookup yields CDR1 MNHEY and CDR2 SMNVEV (reference sequence). V was clipped by 6 bases and J by 10 bases; unmatched bases: 8. The CDR3 runs 14 residues. CDR3 in amino acids: CASREIAGGREQFF. As DNA, the CDR3 is TGTGCCAGCAGAGAAATAGCGGGGGGGCGAGAGCAGTTCTTC.

The gene calls are TRBV18 and TRBJ2-2; D gene unclear. The CDR3 length is 17 residues. The V end was cut by 5 bases, the J end by 1 base, with 17 bases between. CDR1 KGHSH and CDR2 LQKENI come from the germline V gene. For the CDR3, the DNA is TGTGCCAGCTCAGTATATACCGGCGGACGGAACACCGGGGAGCTGTTTTTT. It translates to CASSVYTGGRNTGELFF.

The V call is TRBV4-1, the J call TRBJ2-2; 8 positions match TRBD1. With 0 bases clipped from V and 4 bases from J, the junction kept 10 bases outside the gene matches. The CDR3 is 18 amino acids. Germline values: CDR1 MGHRA, CDR2 YSYEKL. The CDR3 nucleotides read TGCGCCAGCAGCCAAGAACTGGACAGGGTTTTCGTCACCGGGGAGCTGTTTTTT. Protein: CASSQELDRVFVTGELFF.

This chain connects TRBV28 to TRBJ2-7; D gene unclear. CDR1 is MDHEN, CDR2 SYDVKM, per germline. V shed 2 bases and J shed 0 bases, with 8 bases lying between them. CDR3 length: 14 amino acids. This CDR3 reads CASSLRTVSYEQYF. The CDR3 region has the DNA TGTGCCAGCAGTTTAAGGACGGTCTCCTACGAGCAGTACTTC.

The chain uses TRBV7-9 and TRBJ1-6, with D hard to call. Between the trimmed V and J ends, which lost 3 bases and 7 bases, there was a span of 4 bases. The CDR3 has 12 amino acids. Germline values: CDR1 SEHNR, CDR2 FQNEAQ (reference sequence). The CDR3 region is CASSFLNSPLHF. The CDR3 nucleotides read TGTGCCAGCAGCTTCTTAAATTCACCCCTCCACTTT.